This T cell receptor (beta chain) appears in the sequencing data of a study of blood T cell repertoires in COVID-19. Study summary: COVID-19 samples collected from the United States, Italy and Spain covered acute and convalescent phases. In each case, the material was cDNA or gDNA derived from T cells, B-cell-depleted T cells, or PBMCs.

Sequencing used immunoSEQ multiplex PCR; TCRdb keeps in-frame clones, though not all of them. Here the sample spans 150,000 to 200,000 clones, over 80% being singletons. This sequence originates from a woman in her sixties or seventies with COVID-19, enrolled during active disease. Sequences were obtained from peripheral blood.

The CDR3 is CASSNTYEQYF. The CDR3 bases are TGTGCCAGCAGTAATACCTACGAGCAGTACTTC. The V gene is TRBV27, the J gene TRBJ2-7, with D unresolved. Between the trimmed V and J ends, which lost 5 bases and 2 bases, there was a span of 4 bases. CDR1 is MNHEY, CDR2 SMNVEV, per germline (reference sequence). The length of the CDR3 is 11 residues.